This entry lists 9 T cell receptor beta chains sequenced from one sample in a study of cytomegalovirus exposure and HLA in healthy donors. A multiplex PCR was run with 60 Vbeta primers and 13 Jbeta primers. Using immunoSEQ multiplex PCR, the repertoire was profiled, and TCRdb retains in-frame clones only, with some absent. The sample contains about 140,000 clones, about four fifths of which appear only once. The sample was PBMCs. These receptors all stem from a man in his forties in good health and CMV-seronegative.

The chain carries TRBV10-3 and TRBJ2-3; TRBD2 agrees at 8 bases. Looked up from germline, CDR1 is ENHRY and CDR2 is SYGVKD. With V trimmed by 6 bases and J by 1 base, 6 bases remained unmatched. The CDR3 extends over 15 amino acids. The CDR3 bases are TGTGCCATCAGGGGCAGCGGGGGCCGCACAGATACGCAGTATTTT. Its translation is CAIRGSGGRTDTQYF.

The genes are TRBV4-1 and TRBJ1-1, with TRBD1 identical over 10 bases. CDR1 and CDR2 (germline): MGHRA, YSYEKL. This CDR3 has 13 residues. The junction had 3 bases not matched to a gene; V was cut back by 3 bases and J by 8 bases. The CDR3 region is CASSQGDRGEAFF. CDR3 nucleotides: TGCGCCAGCAGCCAGGGGGACAGGGGAGAAGCTTTCTTT.

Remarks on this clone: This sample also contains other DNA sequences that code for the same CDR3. The CDR3: CASSPGTGYGYTF. CDR3 in DNA: TGTGCCAGCTCACCAGGGACAGGGTATGGCTACACCTTC. The genes are TRBV18 and TRBJ1-2, with TRBD1 identical over 9 bases. Trimming cost V 2 bases and J 5 bases; bases outside gene matches: 0. The CDR3 runs 13 residues. Germline CDR1 is KGHSH and CDR2 is LQKENI.

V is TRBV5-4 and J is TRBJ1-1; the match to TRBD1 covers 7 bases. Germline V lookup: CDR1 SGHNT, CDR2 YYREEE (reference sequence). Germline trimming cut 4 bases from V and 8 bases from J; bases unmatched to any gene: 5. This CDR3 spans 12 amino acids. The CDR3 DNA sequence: TGTGCCAGCAGCGTTACAGGGGAGGAAGCTTTCTTT. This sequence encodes CASSVTGEEAFF.

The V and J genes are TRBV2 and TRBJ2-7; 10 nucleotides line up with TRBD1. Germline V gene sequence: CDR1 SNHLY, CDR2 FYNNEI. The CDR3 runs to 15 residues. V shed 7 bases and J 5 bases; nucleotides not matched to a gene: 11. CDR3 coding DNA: TGTGCCAGCACCCAGGGGTGGACAGGGGGGAACGAGCAGTACTTC. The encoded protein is CASTQGWTGGNEQYF.

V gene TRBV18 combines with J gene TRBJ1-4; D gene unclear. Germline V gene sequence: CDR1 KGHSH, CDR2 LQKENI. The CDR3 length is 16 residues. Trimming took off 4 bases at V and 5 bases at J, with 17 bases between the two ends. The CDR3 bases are TGTGCCAGCTCACAGAGCCCCTACCTACCAAATGAAAAACTGTTTTTT. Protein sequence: CASSQSPYLPNEKLFF.

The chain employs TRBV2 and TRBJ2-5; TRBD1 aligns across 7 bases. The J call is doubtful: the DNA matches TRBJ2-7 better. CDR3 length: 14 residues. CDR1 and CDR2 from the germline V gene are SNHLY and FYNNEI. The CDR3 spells CASSWSGGSYEQYF. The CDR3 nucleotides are TGTGCCAGCAGTTGGTCAGGGGGCTCCTACGAGCAGTACTTC.

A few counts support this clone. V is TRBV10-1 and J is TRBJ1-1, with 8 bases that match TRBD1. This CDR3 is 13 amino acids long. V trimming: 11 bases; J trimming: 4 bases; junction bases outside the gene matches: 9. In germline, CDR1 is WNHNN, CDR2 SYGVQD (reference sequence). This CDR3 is CAVRQGLSTEAFF. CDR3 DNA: TGCGCCGTCCGACAGGGGTTGAGCACTGAAGCTTTCTTT.

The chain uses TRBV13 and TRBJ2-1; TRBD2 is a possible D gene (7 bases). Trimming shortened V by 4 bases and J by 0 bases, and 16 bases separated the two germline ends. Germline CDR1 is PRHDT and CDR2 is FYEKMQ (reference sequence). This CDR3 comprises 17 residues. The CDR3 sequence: CASSWVLADSSYNEQFF. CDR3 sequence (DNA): TGTGCCAGCAGCTGGGTCCTAGCGGACAGCTCCTACAATGAGCAGTTCTTC.